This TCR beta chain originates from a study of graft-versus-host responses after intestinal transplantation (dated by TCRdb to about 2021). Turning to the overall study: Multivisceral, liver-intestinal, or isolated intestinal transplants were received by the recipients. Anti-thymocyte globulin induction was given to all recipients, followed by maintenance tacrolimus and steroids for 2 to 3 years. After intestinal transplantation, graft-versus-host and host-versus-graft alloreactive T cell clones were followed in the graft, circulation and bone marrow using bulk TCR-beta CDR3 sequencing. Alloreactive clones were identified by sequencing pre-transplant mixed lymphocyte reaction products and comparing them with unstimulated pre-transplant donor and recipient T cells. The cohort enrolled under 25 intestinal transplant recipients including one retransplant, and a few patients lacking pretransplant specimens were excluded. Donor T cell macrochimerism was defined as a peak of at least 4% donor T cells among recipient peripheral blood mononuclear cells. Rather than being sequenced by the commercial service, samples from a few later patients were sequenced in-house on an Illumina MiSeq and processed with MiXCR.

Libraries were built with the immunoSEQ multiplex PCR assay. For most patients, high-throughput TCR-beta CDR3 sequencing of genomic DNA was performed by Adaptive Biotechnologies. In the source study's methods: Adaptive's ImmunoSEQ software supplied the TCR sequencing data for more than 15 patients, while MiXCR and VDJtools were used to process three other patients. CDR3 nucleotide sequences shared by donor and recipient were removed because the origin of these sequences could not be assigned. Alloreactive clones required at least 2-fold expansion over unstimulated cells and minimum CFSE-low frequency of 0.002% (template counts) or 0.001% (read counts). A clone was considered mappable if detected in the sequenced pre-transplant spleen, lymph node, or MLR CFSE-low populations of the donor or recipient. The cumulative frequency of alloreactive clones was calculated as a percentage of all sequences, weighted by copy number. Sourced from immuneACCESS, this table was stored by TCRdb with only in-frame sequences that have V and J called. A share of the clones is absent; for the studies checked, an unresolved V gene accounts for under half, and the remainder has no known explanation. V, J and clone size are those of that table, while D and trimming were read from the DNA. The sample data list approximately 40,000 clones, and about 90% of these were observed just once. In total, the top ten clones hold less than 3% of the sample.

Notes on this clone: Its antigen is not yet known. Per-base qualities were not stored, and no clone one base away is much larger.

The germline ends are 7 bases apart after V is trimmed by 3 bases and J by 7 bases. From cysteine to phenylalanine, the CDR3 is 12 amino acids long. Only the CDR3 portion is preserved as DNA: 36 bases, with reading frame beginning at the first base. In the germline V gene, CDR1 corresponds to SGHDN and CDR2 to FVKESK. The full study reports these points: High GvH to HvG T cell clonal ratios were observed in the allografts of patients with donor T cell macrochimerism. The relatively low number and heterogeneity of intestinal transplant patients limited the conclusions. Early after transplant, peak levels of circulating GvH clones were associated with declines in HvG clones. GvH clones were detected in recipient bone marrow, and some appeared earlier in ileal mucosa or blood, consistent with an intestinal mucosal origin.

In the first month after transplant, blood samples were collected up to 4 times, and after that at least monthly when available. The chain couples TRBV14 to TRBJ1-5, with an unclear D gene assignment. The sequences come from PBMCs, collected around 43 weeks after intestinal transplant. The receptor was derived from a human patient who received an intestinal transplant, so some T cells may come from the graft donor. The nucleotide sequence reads TGTGCCAGCAGCCAGGGGAACCAGCCCCAGCATTTT. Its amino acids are CASSQGNQPQHF. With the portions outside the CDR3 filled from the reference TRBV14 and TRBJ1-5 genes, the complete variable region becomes EAGVTQFPSHSVIEKGQTVTLRCDPISGHDNLYWYRRVMGKEIKFLLHFVKESKQDESGMPNNRFLAERTGGTYSTLKVQPAELEDSGVYFCASSQGNQPQHFGDGTRLSIL.